This TCR beta chain was obtained from a study of cytomegalovirus exposure and HLA in healthy donors. Findings of the study overall: The dataset shows that most TCR sequences were rare, while some public TCRs occurred in many donors.

The germline gives CDR1 LNHDA, CDR2 SQIVND (reference sequence). The CDR3 sequence is 14 residues long. V gave up 6 bases and J gave up 2 bases; unmatched junction bases: 3. Method: immunoSEQ multiplex PCR; TCRdb's copy keeps in-frame clones and lacks some. The repertoire includes roughly 130,000 clones, about nine tenths of them detected once, and 1.4% to 1.5% sits in the top ten. A word on this clone: The antigen remains unidentified.

Sequenced sample: PBMCs. The sequence was obtained from a man aged 25 to 45 in good health and CMV-seronegative. J is TRBJ2-1 and V is TRBV19; 8 bases match TRBD2. CDR3 sequence (DNA): TGTGCCAGTAGGGAGACTAGCGCCTACAATGAGCAGTTCTTC. Residues: CASRETSAYNEQFF.